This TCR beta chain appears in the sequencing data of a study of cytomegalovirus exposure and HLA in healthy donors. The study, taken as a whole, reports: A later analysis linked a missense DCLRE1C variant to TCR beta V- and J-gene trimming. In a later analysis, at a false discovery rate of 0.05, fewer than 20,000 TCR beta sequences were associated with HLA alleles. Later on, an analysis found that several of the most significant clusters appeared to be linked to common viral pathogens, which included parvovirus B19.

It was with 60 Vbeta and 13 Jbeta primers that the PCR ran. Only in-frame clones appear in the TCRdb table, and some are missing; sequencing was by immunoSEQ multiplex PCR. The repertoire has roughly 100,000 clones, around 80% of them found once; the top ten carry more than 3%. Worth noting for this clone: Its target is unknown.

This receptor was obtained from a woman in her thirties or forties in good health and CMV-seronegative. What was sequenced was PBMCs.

For the CDR3, the DNA is TGTGCCAGCAGTTTGGGCCCGGATTACGAGCAGTACTTC. Encoded protein: CASSLGPDYEQYF. The V gene is TRBV6-5, the J gene TRBJ2-7; D is uncertain. CDR3 length: 13 amino acids. Germline CDR1 reads MNHEY; CDR2 reads SVGAGI. Trimming removed 4 bases from V and 4 bases from J, with 11 bases in between.